The 22 T cell receptor beta chains below all came from one sample that was sequenced in a study of cytomegalovirus exposure and HLA in healthy donors. PCR employed 60 Vbeta and 13 Jbeta primers. Sequencing used immunoSEQ multiplex PCR; TCRdb keeps in-frame clones, though not all of them. The sample records some 180,000 clones, around 74% being singletons. Sequencing was done on a sample of PBMCs. All receptors come from a male donor in good health and CMV-seronegative.

The J gene is TRBJ1-6, the V gene TRBV28; 9 bases align to TRBD1. V lost 5 bases, J lost 7 bases, and 6 bases stayed unmatched. This CDR3 has 15 amino acids. Germline V gene sequence: CDR1 MDHEN, CDR2 SYDVKM. This CDR3 is CASSPWDRDNSPLHF. DNA of the CDR3: TGTGCCAGCAGTCCCTGGGACAGGGACAATTCACCCCTCCACTTT.

Written as DNA, the CDR3 is TGTGCCAGCAGCCAGGACAGTAGCAATCAGCCCCAGCATTTT. Encoded protein: CASSQDSSNQPQHF. The rearrangement uses TRBV7-9 and TRBJ1-5; tentatively, D is TRBD1 (6 bases). The CDR3 sequence is 14 residues long. Germline CDR1 reads SEHNR; CDR2 reads FQNEAQ (reference sequence). V was trimmed by 5 bases and J by 0 bases, leaving 8 bases between them.

CDR3 protein: CSVQVLNQPQHF. CDR3 bases: TGCAGCGTCCAGGTTCTAAATCAGCCCCAGCATTTT. The V and J genes are TRBV29-1 and TRBJ1-5, with D unclear. Per the germline V gene, CDR1 is SQVTM and CDR2 is ANQGSEA. V lost 6 bases and J lost 4, with 10 bases in between. CDR3 length: 12 amino acids. The full variable domain, its missing parts supplied by reference TRBV29-1 and TRBJ1-5, is SAVISQKPSRDICQRGTSLTIQCQVDSQVTMMFWYRQQPGQSLTLIATANQGSEATYESGFVIDKFPISRPNLTFSTLTVSNMSPEDSSIYLCSVQVLNQPQHFGDGTRLSIL.

The gene calls are TRBV9 and TRBJ1-1; D gene unclear. CDR3 length equals 15 residues. CDR1 and CDR2 from the germline V gene are SGDLS and YYNGEE. V was clipped by 3 bases and J by 1 base, with 13 bases between them. CDR3 residues: CASSGGGPSNTEAFF. The CDR3 bases are TGTGCCAGCAGCGGTGGCGGGCCGTCGAACACTGAAGCTTTCTTT.

This chain uses TRBV6-5 with TRBJ1-1, with 7 bases lining up with TRBD1. Germline V lookup: CDR1 MNHEY, CDR2 SVGAGI. With 7 bases clipped from V and 8 bases from J, the junction kept 10 bases outside the gene matches. The CDR3 has 13 amino acids. The CDR3 reads CASTPTPDREAFF. The CDR3 region has the DNA TGTGCCAGCACCCCTACCCCGGACAGGGAAGCTTTCTTT.

This chain uses TRBV30 with TRBJ1-5; TRBD1 might be the D (5 bases). Looked up from germline, CDR1 is GTSNPN and CDR2 is SVGIG (reference sequence). Between the trimmed V and J ends, which lost 0 bases and 9 bases, there was a span of 15 bases. This CDR3 spans 14 amino acids. The CDR3 sequence: CAWSVGWGSGPQHF. DNA for the CDR3: TGTGCCTGGAGTGTTGGGTGGGGCTCAGGGCCCCAGCATTTT.

The chain joins TRBV30 to TRBJ2-1, with 10 positions matching TRBD2. There are 14 residues in the CDR3. With V trimmed by 4 bases and J by 6 bases, 6 bases remained unmatched. Per germline, CDR1 GTSNPN and CDR2 SVGIG (reference sequence). CDR3 amino acids: CAWTLAGASNEQFF. The CDR3 coding sequence is TGTGCCTGGACCCTAGCGGGAGCAAGCAATGAGCAGTTCTTC.

The V call is TRBV7-6, the J call TRBJ2-7; D is possibly TRBD1 (5 bases). The CDR3 spans 14 residues. Trimming took 3 bases from V and 2 from J, leaving 11 bases between them. Germline lookup yields CDR1 SGHVS and CDR2 FNYEAQ. The CDR3, as DNA: TGTGCCAGCAGCTTTGAGTTGGGGCCCTACGAGCAGTACTTC. Encoded protein: CASSFELGPYEQYF.

This clone has more than one count but fewer than ten. CDR3 sequence reads: CASSSLSVPAQYF. DNA for the CDR3: TGTGCCAGCAGTTCGTTGAGCGTCCCGGCGCAGTATTTT. This sequence joins TRBV6-6 and TRBJ2-3; D unresolved. Germline V gene data show CDR1 as MNHNY and CDR2 as SVGAGI (reference sequence). The CDR3 is 13 amino acids. V was trimmed by 4 bases and J by 10 bases, leaving 15 bases between them.

The chain links TRBV7-9 to TRBJ1-3; D unresolved. Deletions cut 1 base from V and 0 bases from J, with 13 bases between. The V gene's germline CDR1 is SEHNR and CDR2 FQNEAQ (reference sequence). The CDR3 has 17 residues. The CDR3 loop reads CASSLDRQAYSGNTIYF. The CDR3 coding sequence is TGTGCCAGCAGCTTAGATAGGCAGGCTTACTCTGGAAACACCATATATTTT. Based on the CDR3 plus reference TRBV7-9 and TRBJ1-3, the full variable domain is DTGVSQNPRHKITKRGQNVTFRCDPISEHNRLYWYRQTLGQGPEFLTYFQNEAQLEKSRLLSDRFSAERPKGSFSTLEIQRTEQGDSAMYLCASSLDRQAYSGNTIYFGEGSWLTVV.

J is TRBJ1-1 and V is TRBV11-3; no clear D gene. The germline V gene has CDR1 SGHNT and CDR2 YENEEA. V was trimmed by 3 bases and J by 1 base, leaving 6 bases between them. This CDR3 has 13 residues. The CDR3 is CASSFTENTEAFF. The CDR3 DNA is TGTGCCAGCAGCTTTACAGAGAACACTGAAGCTTTCTTT.

V gene TRBV10-3 combines with J gene TRBJ2-7, with D perhaps TRBD1 (5 bases). Germline CDR1 is ENHRY and CDR2 is SYGVKD. V gave up 9 bases and J gave up 7 bases, with 19 bases separating them. This CDR3 contains 13 residues. The CDR3 sequence is CAISGTGRSEQYF. CDR3 coding DNA: TGTGCCATTTCCGGAACAGGTCGAAGTGAGCAGTACTTC.

This chain joins TRBV9 and TRBJ2-1; D possibly corresponds to TRBD2 (6 bases). Between the trimmed V and J ends, which lost 3 bases and 4 bases, there was a span of 11 bases. The germline V gene has CDR1 SGDLS and CDR2 YYNGEE. This CDR3 contains 14 residues. The CDR3 nucleotides are TGTGCCAGCAGCGAGGGACTCCCATACAATGAGCAGTTCTTC. Its translation: CASSEGLPYNEQFF.

The chain joins TRBV7-9 to TRBJ1-2; a possible D gene is TRBD1 (6 bases). CDR1 SEHNR and CDR2 FQNEAQ come from the germline V gene (reference sequence). The CDR3 has 15 amino acids. The V end lost 1 base, the J end lost 4 bases, and 13 bases lay between the germline ends. The CDR3 loop reads CASSLGRTDSYGYTF. The CDR3 coding sequence is TGTGCCAGCAGCTTAGGCAGGACAGACAGCTATGGCTACACCTTC.

The DNA for the CDR3 is TGTGCCAGCAGCGCGGGGCCGGATACGCAGTATTTT. This codes for CASSAGPDTQYF. This chain uses TRBV13 with TRBJ2-3, with D possibly TRBD2 on 6 matching bases. Germline CDR1 and CDR2: PRHDT and FYEKMQ (reference sequence). V was shortened by 5 bases and J by 6 bases, with 9 bases between the two germline ends. The CDR3 sequence is 12 residues long.

The chain employs TRBV2 and TRBJ2-1; D gene ambiguous. CDR3 length: 12 amino acids. Germline CDR1 reads SNHLY; CDR2 reads FYNNEI. V lost 5 bases and J 3 bases, leaving 5 bases between the germline ends. In DNA form, the CDR3 reads TGTGCCAGCAGTCCCAACTACAATGAGCAGTTCTTC. Protein: CASSPNYNEQFF.

V usage is TRBV6-6 and J usage is TRBJ1-5; the D is unclear. The germline V and J ends were trimmed by 6 bases and 7 bases, with 13 bases remaining between them. Looked up from germline, CDR1 is MNHNY and CDR2 is SVGAGI (reference sequence). This CDR3 has 13 amino acids. The CDR3 is CASRAEEVQPQHF. CDR3 coding DNA: TGTGCCAGCAGGGCCGAGGAGGTCCAGCCCCAGCATTTT.

This rearrangement joins TRBV30 to TRBJ1-5; D gene ambiguous. V was trimmed by 0 bases and J by 7 bases, leaving 10 bases between them. From germline, CDR1 is GTSNPN and CDR2 SVGIG (reference sequence). CDR3 length: 13 amino acids. The CDR3 DNA reads as TGTGCCTGGAGTGTCACGGATAGCCAGCCCCAGCATTTT. It codes for CAWSVTDSQPQHF.

The genes are TRBV5-8 and TRBJ1-1; TRBD1 matches 9 bases. The CDR3 sequence is 16 residues long. Unmatched junction bases numbered 6, after V lost 2 bases and J lost 1 base. Germline lookup yields CDR1 SGHTS and CDR2 YDEGEE. The CDR3, as DNA: TGTGCCAGCAGCTTTAAGGTGGGACAGGGGAACACTGAAGCTTTCTTT. The encoded protein is CASSFKVGQGNTEAFF.

This clone was counted a few times. The chain couples TRBV4-3 to TRBJ2-1; 10 nucleotides match TRBD2. Looked up from germline, CDR1 is LGHNA and CDR2 is YSLEER. The CDR3 has 17 amino acids. The V and J ends lost 0 bases and 2 bases, in that order; junction bases with no gene match: 4. The CDR3 spells CASSQEPSGSPYNEQFF. In DNA form, the CDR3 reads TGCGCCAGCAGCCAAGAGCCTAGCGGGAGTCCCTACAATGAGCAGTTCTTC.

The gene calls are TRBV28 and TRBJ2-7, with 9 bases that match TRBD2. With V trimmed by 7 bases and J by 3 bases, 4 bases remained unmatched. From germline, CDR1 is MDHEN and CDR2 SYDVKM. The CDR3 length is 13 residues. CDR3 sequence reads: CASKLAGHYEQYF. The DNA of the CDR3 is TGTGCCAGCAAGCTAGCGGGACACTACGAGCAGTACTTC.

This chain joins TRBV9 and TRBJ1-4; D unresolved. Trimming removed 0 bases at V and 3 bases at J, with 12 bases between. This CDR3 has 16 residues. Looked up from germline, CDR1 is SGDLS and CDR2 is YYNGEE. The chain's CDR3 is CASSVGLESSNEKLFF. CDR3 DNA sequence: TGTGCCAGCAGCGTAGGACTGGAGAGCTCTAATGAAAAACTGTTTTTT.